This T cell receptor beta chain stems from a study of shared clonotypes between healthy human individuals. V lost 3 bases and J lost 0, with 9 bases in between. Germline-derived CDR1 and CDR2 are MNHNS and SASEGT. The CDR3 runs to 15 residues. Sequencing was performed with immunoSEQ multiplex PCR; in TCRdb, only in-frame clones are kept and a portion is missing. The sample lists approximately 120,000 clones, roughly two thirds seen once, with roughly 23% in the top ten. This clone turned up a few times. The sample consisted of memory CD8+ T cells sorted from blood. Subset noted: CD45RO+ cells pooled with CCR7-negative TemRA cells. The source of this sequence is a woman aged 25 to 39 in good health. The chain carries TRBV6-1 and TRBJ1-5, with TRBD1 as a possible D gene (6 bases). CDR3 DNA sequence: TGTGCCAGCAGTGAGGGACACCATAGCAATCAGCCCCAGCATTTT. Amino acid sequence: CASSEGHHSNQPQHF.